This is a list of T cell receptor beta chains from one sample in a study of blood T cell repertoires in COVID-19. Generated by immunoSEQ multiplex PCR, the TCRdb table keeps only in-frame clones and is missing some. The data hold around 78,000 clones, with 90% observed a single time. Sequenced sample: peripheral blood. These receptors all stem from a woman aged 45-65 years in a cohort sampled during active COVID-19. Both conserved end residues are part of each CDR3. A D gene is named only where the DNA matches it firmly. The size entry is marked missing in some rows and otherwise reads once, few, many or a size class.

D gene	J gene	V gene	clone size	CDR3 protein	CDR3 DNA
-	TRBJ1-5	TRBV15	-	CATSRAVLHF	TGTGCCACCAGCAGAGCCGTCCTCCATTTT
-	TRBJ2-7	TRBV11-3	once	CASSPGDSYEQYF	TGTGCCAGCAGTCCCGGGGACTCCTACGAGCAGTACTTC
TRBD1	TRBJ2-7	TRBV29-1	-	CSVVWTGDTYEQYF	TGCAGCGTTGTGTGGACAGGGGATACCTACGAGCAGTACTTC
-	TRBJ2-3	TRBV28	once	CASRSGGDTQYF	TGTGCCAGCAGGAGCGGAGGAGATACGCAGTATTTT
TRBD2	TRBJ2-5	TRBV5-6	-	CASSTGLAGGGETQYF	TGTGCCAGCAGCACGGGACTAGCGGGAGGGGGAGAGACCCAGTACTTC
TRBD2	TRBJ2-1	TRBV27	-	CASSSAAGGLLGNEQFF	TGTGCCAGCAGTAGCGCAGCGGGAGGGCTGCTAGGCAATGAGCAGTTCTTC
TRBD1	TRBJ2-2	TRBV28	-	CASSLSGTGYTGELFF	TGTGCCAGCAGTTTATCAGGGACAGGGTACACCGGGGAGCTGTTTTTT
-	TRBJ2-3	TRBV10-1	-	CASSESGSGVRDTQYF	TGCGCCAGCAGTGAGTCCGGGTCGGGAGTTAGAGATACGCAGTATTTT
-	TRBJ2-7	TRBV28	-	CASINTGLRYEQYF	TGTGCCAGCATCAATACAGGATTACGCTACGAGCAGTACTTC
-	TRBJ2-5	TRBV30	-	CAWDTRGSETQYF	TGTGCCTGGGACACTCGGGGTTCTGAGACCCAGTACTTC
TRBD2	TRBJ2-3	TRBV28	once	CASSATSFRGTDTQYF	TGTGCCAGCAGTGCGACTAGCTTTCGTGGCACAGATACGCAGTATTTT
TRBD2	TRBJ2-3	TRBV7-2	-	CASSFMREWGTDTQYF	TGTGCCAGCAGCTTCATGCGGGAGTGGGGGACAGATACGCAGTATTTT
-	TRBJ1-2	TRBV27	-	CASSFSAGRGGYTF	TGTGCCAGCAGTTTTTCGGCAGGGAGGGGTGGCTACACCTTC
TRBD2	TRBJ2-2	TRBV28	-	CASSLLGLAENTGELFF	TGTGCCAGCAGTTTATTAGGCCTAGCGGAGAACACCGGGGAGCTGTTTTTT
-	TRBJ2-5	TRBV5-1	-	CASSVSGTHSETQYF	TGCGCCAGCAGCGTCTCCGGGACTCACTCTGAGACCCAGTACTTC
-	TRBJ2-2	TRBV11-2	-	CASLNGGAYTGELFF	TGTGCCAGCCTCAATGGGGGGGCTTACACCGGGGAGCTGTTTTTT
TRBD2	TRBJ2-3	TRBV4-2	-	CASSQDSSGRATDTQYF	TGTGCCAGCAGCCAAGATAGTAGCGGGAGGGCCACAGATACGCAGTATTTT
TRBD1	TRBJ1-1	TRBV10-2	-	CASTFSQGAGGTEAFF	TGCGCCAGCACCTTTTCACAGGGGGCAGGGGGAACTGAAGCTTTCTTT
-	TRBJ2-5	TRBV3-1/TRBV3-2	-	CASSLNRAAETQYF	TGTGCCAGCAGCCTAAACAGGGCGGCGGAGACCCAGTACTTC
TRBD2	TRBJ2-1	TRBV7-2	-	CASSLGSGLAGGVNEQFF	TGTGCCAGCAGCTTAGGGTCGGGACTAGCGGGAGGCGTAAATGAGCAGTTCTTC
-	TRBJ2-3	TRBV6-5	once	CASSYRASPGADTQYF	TGTGCCAGCAGTTACCGAGCTAGCCCAGGGGCAGATACGCAGTATTTT
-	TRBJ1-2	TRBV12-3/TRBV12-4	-	CASSFGQNYGYTF	TGTGCCAGCAGCTTTGGACAGAACTATGGCTACACCTTC
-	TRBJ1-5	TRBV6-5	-	CASSLPNSNQPQHF	TGTGCCAGCAGTTTGCCTAATAGCAATCAGCCCCAGCATTTT
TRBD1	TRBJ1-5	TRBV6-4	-	CASSDSMGTVTLGSNQPQHF	TGTGCCAGCAGTGACTCGATGGGGACAGTGACCCTTGGGAGCAATCAGCCCCAGCATTTT
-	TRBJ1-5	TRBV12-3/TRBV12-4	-	CASSTILEAPQHF	TGTGCCAGCAGTACAATCCTCGAGGCGCCCCAGCATTTT
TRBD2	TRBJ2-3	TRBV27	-	CASSLKRDRTDTQYF	TGTGCCAGCAGTTTGAAGCGGGATAGGACAGATACGCAGTATTTT
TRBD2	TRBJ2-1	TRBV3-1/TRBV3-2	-	CASSHRTSGRRDEQFF	TGTGCCAGCAGCCACCGGACTAGCGGGAGAAGGGATGAGCAGTTCTTC
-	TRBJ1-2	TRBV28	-	CASRTSRGVFGYGYTF	TGTGCCAGCAGAACGTCCAGGGGCGTCTTTGGCTATGGCTACACCTTC
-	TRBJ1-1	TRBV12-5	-	CASGSPYQAFF	TGTGCTAGTGGTTCCCCCTACCAAGCTTTCTTT
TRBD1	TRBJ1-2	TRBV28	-	CASSLGQAYGYTF	TGTGCCAGCAGTTTAGGACAGGCCTATGGCTACACCTTC
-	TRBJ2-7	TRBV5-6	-	CASSLGLMEGDEQYF	TGTGCCAGCAGCTTGGGGTTGATGGAAGGGGACGAGCAGTACTTC